These T cell receptor beta chains were read from a single sample in a study of cytomegalovirus exposure and HLA in healthy donors. Libraries were prepared by immunoSEQ multiplex PCR; TCRdb keeps only in-frame clonotypes and omits some of them. In the table there are 65,000 to 85,000 clones, about three quarters of which are singletons. The sequenced material came from PBMCs. The receptor set was obtained from a man over 45 in good health and CMV-seropositive. Each CDR3 is given with its conserved first and last residue. The D gene is left open where the match is weak. Not all rows give a size; the values are once, few, many and, for expanded clones, a class.

CDR3 DNA	CDR3 protein	D gene	clone size	CDR3 length	V gene	J gene
TGTGCCAGTGAGGACGGGAACTTAGAAGCTTTCTTT	CASEDGNLEAFF	NA	NA	12	TRBV19	TRBJ1-1
TGTGCCAGCAGTTCCTCCCTCACGGGAGGAGGGGACGAGCAGTACTTC	CASSSSLTGGGDEQYF	TRBD2	few	16	TRBV6-5	TRBJ2-7
TGTGCCAGCAGCGTATCTGAACGTGAGGGTCAGCCCCAGCATTTT	CASSVSEREGQPQHF	NA	NA	15	TRBV9	TRBJ1-5
TGTGCCTGGAGTCGGAGCACAGGGGGCGCGCAGTACTTC	CAWSRSTGGAQYF	TRBD1	NA	13	TRBV30	TRBJ2-7
TGTGCCAGCAGTGGTCAAGGGGGCACTGAAGCTTTCTTT	CASSGQGGTEAFF	NA	NA	13	TRBV2	TRBJ1-1
TGTGCCAGCAGTTACCACAGCACAGGTGTCGGCACTGAAGCTTTCTTT	CASSYHSTGVGTEAFF	NA	few	16	TRBV6-6	TRBJ1-1
TGTGCCAGCAGCTTAATGGGGGGGTCAGGGCAGCCCCAGCATTTT	CASSLMGGSGQPQHF	NA	NA	15	TRBV7-3	TRBJ1-5
TGTGCCAGCAGTTCCGGGACTAGCATCAATGAGCAGTTCTTC	CASSSGTSINEQFF	TRBD2	NA	14	TRBV25-1	TRBJ2-1
TGCGCCAGCAGCTTGGCGGGATTACAAGCACTAGCGGGAGATCTTATTATAAATGAGCAGTTCTTC	CASSLAGLQALAGDLIINEQFF	TRBD2	NA	22	TRBV5-1	TRBJ2-1
TGCAGTGCCCTCAATGAGCAGTTCTTC	CSALNEQFF	NA	NA	9	TRBV20-1	TRBJ2-1
TGTGCCAGCAGCTCCGGGACTGCTGGAAACACCATATATTTT	CASSSGTAGNTIYF	NA	NA	14	TRBV7-9	TRBJ1-3
TGCGCCAGCAGCCAAGGACTAGCGGGAGCCTACGAGCAGTACTTC	CASSQGLAGAYEQYF	TRBD2	NA	15	TRBV4-1	TRBJ2-7
TGTGCCAGCAGGACACGCGGGACTAATCCCACAGATACGCAGTATTTT	CASRTRGTNPTDTQYF	TRBD2	NA	16	TRBV11-3	TRBJ2-3
TGTGCCAGCAGTTACGAGGGAGGGGCGACCGAGCAGTACTTC	CASSYEGGATEQYF	TRBD2	NA	14	TRBV6-5	TRBJ2-7
TGTGCCAGAATTAGGGGTTTCTCCTACGAGCAGTACTTC	CARIRGFSYEQYF	NA	NA	13	TRBV5-3	TRBJ2-7
TGTGCCAGCAACCAAATTAGCGCTGGGGCCAACGTCCTGACTTTC	CASNQISAGANVLTF	NA	NA	15	TRBV11-1	TRBJ2-6
TGCAGCGTTGTAGGGAGAGAACTAGCGGGAAAAGAGACCCAGTACTTC	CSVVGRELAGKETQYF	TRBD2	NA	16	TRBV29-1	TRBJ2-5
TGCGCCAGCAGTGAGTCCAGCGGAGAGACTGAAGCTTTCTTT	CASSESSGETEAFF	NA	NA	14	TRBV10-1	TRBJ1-1
TGTGCCAGCAGTTTATGGGCTCAAGAGACCCAGTACTTC	CASSLWAQETQYF	NA	NA	13	TRBV27	TRBJ2-5
TGTGCCAGCAGTGAAACAGGGTCTGGGGCCAACGGCCTGACTTTC	CASSETGSGANGLTF	NA	few	15	TRBV25-1	TRBJ2-6
TGTGCCAGCAGCTTAAGGGACGATCCGCGGGAGAACGTGTGGGGCTACACCTTC	CASSLRDDPRENVWGYTF	NA	once	18	TRBV11-3	TRBJ1-2
TGCGCCAGCAGCTTGGGTCTCGCGGGAGAGTGGTACGAGCAGTACTTC	CASSLGLAGEWYEQYF	TRBD2	few	16	TRBV5-1	TRBJ2-7
TGTGCCAGCTCCCCGGACAGGGGGCTCAATCAGCCCCAGCATTTT	CASSPDRGLNQPQHF	TRBD1	NA	15	TRBV18	TRBJ1-5
TGTGCCAGCAGCGACCAGGGGAGCAATGGCTATGGCTACACCTTC	CASSDQGSNGYGYTF	NA	NA	15	TRBV7-6	TRBJ1-2
TGCGCCAGCAGATTGTCGAGGGGGCCCCTCGTCTATGGCTACACCTTC	CASRLSRGPLVYGYTF	TRBD1	NA	16	TRBV5-1	TRBJ1-2
TGTGCCAGCAGCTTATATGTTCGGGCGGGTTACAATGAGCAGTTCTTC	CASSLYVRAGYNEQFF	NA	NA	16	TRBV7-9	TRBJ2-1
TGTGCCAGCAGTGCGGCTGGAAACACCATATATTTT	CASSAAGNTIYF	NA	NA	12	TRBV6-1	TRBJ1-3
TGTGCCAGCAGCCAAGGGACTAGCGGCACAGATACGCAGTATTTT	CASSQGTSGTDTQYF	TRBD2	NA	15	TRBV6-1	TRBJ2-3
TGTGCCAGCAGTCTAGCGGGAGGCGGGGTTAGCACAGATACGCAGTATTTT	CASSLAGGGVSTDTQYF	TRBD2	NA	17	TRBV7-9	TRBJ2-3
TGTGCCATCAGTGGCGGGACCGCGCTTAATGAGCAGTTCTTC	CAISGGTALNEQFF	NA	few	14	TRBV10-3	TRBJ2-1
TGTGCCAGCAGCCGAGGGGTGGCGGGAGGAGCCGGAGATACGCAGTATTTT	CASSRGVAGGAGDTQYF	TRBD2	NA	17	TRBV4-2	TRBJ2-3
TGTGCCAGCAGCGATGGGGCAAACACTGAAGCTTTCTTT	CASSDGANTEAFF	NA	few	13	TRBV9	TRBJ1-1
TGTGCCAGCAGTGAAGTTATCACCGGGGAGCTGTTTTTT	CASSEVITGELFF	NA	NA	13	TRBV2	TRBJ2-2
TGTGCCAGCAGCTTAGTTGCGGGGCCGAACAATGAGCAGTTCTTC	CASSLVAGPNNEQFF	NA	NA	15	TRBV7-2	TRBJ2-1
TGCAGCATTCGACAGGGAAACACTGAAGCTTTCTTT	CSIRQGNTEAFF	TRBD1	few	12	TRBV29-1	TRBJ1-1
TGTGCCAGCAGAACCAGACAGGGCACAGATACGCAGTATTTT	CASRTRQGTDTQYF	NA	NA	14	TRBV6-5	TRBJ2-3
TGTGCCAGTAGTGCGGACAGAACCTCTGGGGCCAACGTCCTGACTTTC	CASSADRTSGANVLTF	NA	NA	16	TRBV19	TRBJ2-6
TGTGCCAGCAGTTACTGGCGGGGTGGGATGAACACTGAAGCTTTCTTT	CASSYWRGGMNTEAFF	NA	NA	16	TRBV6-5	TRBJ1-1
TGTGCCAGCAGCTCACCGGGACAGAATTCACCCCTCCACTTT	CASSSPGQNSPLHF	TRBD1	NA	14	TRBV11-2	TRBJ1-6
TGTGCCAGCAGCCGCGGGAGGACGAACACCGGGGAGCTGTTTTTT	CASSRGRTNTGELFF	TRBD2	NA	15	TRBV9	TRBJ2-2
TGTGCCAGCAGCTGGGGCGGACTAGCGCCTCAAGAGACCCAGTACTTC	CASSWGGLAPQETQYF	TRBD2	NA	16	TRBV5-4	TRBJ2-5
TGTGCCAGCAGCTTAGCAACTAGCAACGGGGAGCTGTTTTTT	CASSLATSNGELFF	NA	NA	14	TRBV7-2	TRBJ2-2
TGTGCCAGTAGTCCCCGACAGAGAGACTATGGCTACACCTTC	CASSPRQRDYGYTF	NA	NA	14	TRBV19	TRBJ1-2
TGTGCCAGCAGCTTAGCCGGCGGTACTAATGAAAAACTGTTTTTT	CASSLAGGTNEKLFF	NA	NA	15	TRBV7-9	TRBJ1-4
TGCGCCAGCAGCTTGGAGGGGGGGGGCTACGAGCAGTACTTC	CASSLEGGGYEQYF	NA	NA	14	TRBV5-1	TRBJ2-7